The 8 T cell receptor beta chains below come from one sample, sequenced in a study of T cells in Graves' hyperthyroidism and ophthalmopathy. RNA transcripts served as the template for amplifying TCR beta CDR3 regions. RT-PCR in the first round (using the HTBI primer set) targeted the TCR CDR3. One entry per CDR3 protein results from TCRdb running MiXCR on the multiplex PCR reads. Of around 520,000 distinct CDR3 sequences in the sample, approximately 14% were seen once. Sequenced input: blood. These TCRs come from a woman aged 40-49 years with Graves' hyperthyroidism.

This clonotype was picked up many times. The chain employs TRBV20-1 and TRBJ2-7; 10 bases are shared with TRBD2. The V and J ends lost 5 bases and 6 bases, in that order; junction bases with no gene match: 16. Germline V gene data show CDR1 as DFQATT and CDR2 as SNEGSKA (reference sequence). This CDR3 is 16 amino acids long. The CDR3 reads CSAQDPSGSGPREQYF. As DNA, the CDR3 is TGCAGTGCTCAGGACCCTAGCGGGAGTGGCCCCCGCGAGCAGTACTTC.

The chain is built from TRBV20-1 and TRBJ2-7; D is possibly TRBD2 (6 bases). Germline V gene sequence: CDR1 DFQATT, CDR2 SNEGSKA (reference sequence). The CDR3 contains 14 residues. V was pared by 6 bases and J by 9 bases, with 24 bases between. The CDR3: CSAPAGTSNSGQYF. In nucleotides, the CDR3 is TGCAGTGCCCCAGCAGGGACTTCCAACTCCGGGCAGTACTTC.

This clonotype was found many times. This chain links TRBV11-2 with TRBJ2-1; the D gene is possibly TRBD1 (5 bases). The CDR3 length is 15 residues. V was cut by 3 bases and J by 3 bases, with 12 bases left in between. Germline loops: CDR1 SGHAT, CDR2 FQNNGV. Written as DNA, the CDR3 is TGTGCCAGCAGCTTTTCTAGGGGATTCTACAATGAGCAGTTCTTC. Its protein product is CASSFSRGFYNEQFF.

This clonotype came up a few times. The chain recombines TRBV19 with TRBJ2-3; perhaps TRBD2 as D (6 bases). The germline V gene has CDR1 LNHDA and CDR2 SQIVND (reference sequence). The CDR3 spans 17 residues. Trimming left V 1 base short and J 1 base short, with 15 bases between. DNA of the CDR3: TGTGCCAGTAGTATAGCCCCAAGGCGGGGTCGCACAGATACGCAGTATTTT. Its protein is CASSIAPRRGRTDTQYF.

This clonotype was picked up many times. This chain joins TRBV18 and TRBJ1-4; no clear D. Germline-derived CDR1 and CDR2 are KGHSH and LQKENI. The length of the CDR3 is 12 residues. Trimming removed 6 bases at V and 13 bases at J, with 15 bases between. CDR3 sequence reads: CASSRSDFGLFF. CDR3 coding DNA: TGTGCCAGCTCCCGCAGTGACTTCGGACTGTTTTTT.

A few counts support this clonotype. V usage is TRBV2 and J usage is TRBJ2-1; TRBD2 agrees at 7 bases. Germline assignment: CDR1 SNHLY and CDR2 FYNNEI. V trimming: 7 bases; J trimming: 9 bases; junction bases outside the gene matches: 6. CDR3 length equals 12 residues. The chain's CDR3 is CASIPSGAEQFF. The CDR3, as DNA: TGTGCCAGCATTCCTAGCGGTGCTGAGCAGTTCTTC.

The table lists this clonotype with a few counts. The chain combines TRBV6-1 with TRBJ1-5, with D possibly being TRBD1 (6 bases). Germline values: CDR1 MNHNS, CDR2 SASEGT. V lost 3 bases and J 0 bases, leaving 18 bases between the germline ends. This CDR3 is 18 amino acids long. CDR3 sequence reads: CASSDPGQKHVSNQPQHF. The CDR3 nucleotides are TGTGCCAGCAGTGACCCGGGACAAAAACATGTTAGCAATCAGCCCCAGCATTTT.

A word on this clonotype: This clone may be a read error of a much larger clone one base away. The rearrangement joins TRBV2 to TRBJ2-1; D ambiguous. Germline CDR1 reads SNHLY; CDR2 reads FYNNEI. The CDR3 is 15 amino acids. The germline V and J ends were trimmed by 8 bases and 6 bases, with 20 bases remaining between them. CDR3 in amino acids: CASPGRHTRSNEQFF. CDR3 DNA: TGTGCCAGCCCCGGACGGCATACTCGGAGCAATGAGCAGTTCTTC.